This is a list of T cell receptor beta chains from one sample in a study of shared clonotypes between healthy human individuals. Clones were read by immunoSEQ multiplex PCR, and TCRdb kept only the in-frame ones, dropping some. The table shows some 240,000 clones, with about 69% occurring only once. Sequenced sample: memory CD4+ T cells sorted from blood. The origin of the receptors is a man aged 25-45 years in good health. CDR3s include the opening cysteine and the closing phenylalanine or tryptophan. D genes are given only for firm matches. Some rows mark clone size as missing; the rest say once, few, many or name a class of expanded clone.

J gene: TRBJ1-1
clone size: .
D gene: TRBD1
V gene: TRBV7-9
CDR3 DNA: TGTGCCAGCACCAGACAGGGGCCCCCACCGGGCACTGAAGCTTTCTTT
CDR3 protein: CASTRQGPPPGTEAFF

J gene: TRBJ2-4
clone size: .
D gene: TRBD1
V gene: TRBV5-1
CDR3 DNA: TGCGCCAGCAGCAAAAATACGGACAGGAAAATCCAAAACATTCAGTACTTC
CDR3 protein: CASSKNTDRKIQNIQYF

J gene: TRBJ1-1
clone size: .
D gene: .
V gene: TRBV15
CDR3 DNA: TGTGCCACCAGCAGTGGGTTGCTCACTGAAGCTTTCTTT
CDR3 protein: CATSSGLLTEAFF

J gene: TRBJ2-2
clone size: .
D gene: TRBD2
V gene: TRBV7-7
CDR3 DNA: TGTGCTAGCAGCTTAGAGGGACTAGCCGGGGAGCTGTTTTTT
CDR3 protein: CASSLEGLAGELFF

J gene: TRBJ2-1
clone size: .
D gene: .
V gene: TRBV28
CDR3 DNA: TGTGCCAGCACCGAACAGGGCTATGAGCAGTTCTTC
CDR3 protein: CASTEQGYEQFF

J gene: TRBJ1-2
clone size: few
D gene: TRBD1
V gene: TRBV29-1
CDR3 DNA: TGCAGCGATCGCAGGGGGCTGGACTATGGCTACACCTTC
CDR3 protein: CSDRRGLDYGYTF

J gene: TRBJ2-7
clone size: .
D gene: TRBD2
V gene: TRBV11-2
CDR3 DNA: TGTGCCAGCAAGCCGGGACTAGCGTCCGAGCAGTACTTC
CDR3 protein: CASKPGLASEQYF

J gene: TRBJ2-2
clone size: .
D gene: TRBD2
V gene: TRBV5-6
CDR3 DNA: TGTGCCAGCAGCAGGTCTAGCGGGGTGAACACCGGGGAGCTGTTTTTT
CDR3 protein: CASSRSSGVNTGELFF

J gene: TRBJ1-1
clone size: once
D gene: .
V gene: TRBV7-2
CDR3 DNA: TGTGCCAGCAGCTTAGACCGGGGGGCAAGGTTAGCTTTCTTT
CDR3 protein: CASSLDRGARLAFF

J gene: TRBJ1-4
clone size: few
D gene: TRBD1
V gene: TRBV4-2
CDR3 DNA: TGTGCCAGCAGCCAGGTCTCAACAGGGGCTCGGGACGGAAAACTGTTTTTT
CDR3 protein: CASSQVSTGARDGKLFF

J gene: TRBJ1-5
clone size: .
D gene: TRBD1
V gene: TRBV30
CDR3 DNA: TGTGCCTGGAGTGAGGTGACAGGGGGCGGACAGCCCCAGCATTTT
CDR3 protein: CAWSEVTGGGQPQHF

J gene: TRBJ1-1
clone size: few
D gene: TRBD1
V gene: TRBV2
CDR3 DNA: TGTGCCATCACAGGGGATTTTTTGACTGAAGCTTTCTTT
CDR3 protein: CAITGDFLTEAFF

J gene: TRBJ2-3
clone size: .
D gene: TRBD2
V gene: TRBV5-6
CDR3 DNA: TGTGCCAGCAGCTTGGAACTAGCGTCTAGCACAGATACGCAGTATTTT
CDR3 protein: CASSLELASSTDTQYF

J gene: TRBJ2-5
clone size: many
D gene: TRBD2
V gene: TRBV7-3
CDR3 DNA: TGTGCCAGCAGCTTAAGGGAGGGAGAGACCCAGTACTTC
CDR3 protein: CASSLREGETQYF

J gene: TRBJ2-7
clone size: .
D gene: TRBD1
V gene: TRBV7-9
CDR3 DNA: TGTGCCAGCAGCTCCGACAGGGTAGGGACCTACGAGCAGTACTTC
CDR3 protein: CASSSDRVGTYEQYF